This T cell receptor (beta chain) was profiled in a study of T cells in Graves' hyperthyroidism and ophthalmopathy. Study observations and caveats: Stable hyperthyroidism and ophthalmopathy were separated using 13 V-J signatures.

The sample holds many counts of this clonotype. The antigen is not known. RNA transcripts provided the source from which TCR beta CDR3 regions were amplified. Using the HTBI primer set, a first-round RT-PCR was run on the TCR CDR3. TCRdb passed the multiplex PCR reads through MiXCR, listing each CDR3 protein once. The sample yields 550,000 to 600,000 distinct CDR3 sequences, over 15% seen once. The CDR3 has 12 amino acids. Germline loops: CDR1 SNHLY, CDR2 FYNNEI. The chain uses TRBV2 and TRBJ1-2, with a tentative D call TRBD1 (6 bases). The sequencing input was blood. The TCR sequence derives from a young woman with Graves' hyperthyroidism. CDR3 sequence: CAQRDIPYGYTF. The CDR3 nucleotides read TGTGCTCAGCGGGACATCCCCTATGGCTACACCTTC. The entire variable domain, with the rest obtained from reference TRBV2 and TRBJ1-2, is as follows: EPEVTQTPSHQVTQMGQEVILRCVPISNHLYFYWYRQILGQKVEFLVSFYNNEISEKSEIFDDQFSVERPDGSNFTLKIRSTKLEDSAMYFCAQRDIPYGYTFGSGTRLTVV.